This T cell receptor beta chain comes out of a study of blood T cell repertoires in COVID-19. CDR3 size: 15 residues. Germline V gene lookup returns CDR1 SGDLS and CDR2 YYNGEE. The V and J ends lost 4 bases and 5 bases respectively, with 15 bases between them. This table comes from immunoSEQ multiplex PCR, and its TCRdb copy is limited to in-frame clones, with some not included. Counted here are over 120,000 clones, approximately 80% occurring once; the ten biggest clones make up 9.2%. V gene TRBV9 combines with J gene TRBJ2-2, with D possibly TRBD1 on 8 matching bases. This TCR was sampled from a man aged 45-65 years who had recovered from COVID-19. The specimen sequenced was PBMCs or T cells enriched from blood (not recorded which). CDR3 DNA sequence: TGTGCCAGCAGCCGTACAGGGGGGGTTACCGGGGAGCTGTTTTTT. Translating it yields CASSRTGGVTGELFF.